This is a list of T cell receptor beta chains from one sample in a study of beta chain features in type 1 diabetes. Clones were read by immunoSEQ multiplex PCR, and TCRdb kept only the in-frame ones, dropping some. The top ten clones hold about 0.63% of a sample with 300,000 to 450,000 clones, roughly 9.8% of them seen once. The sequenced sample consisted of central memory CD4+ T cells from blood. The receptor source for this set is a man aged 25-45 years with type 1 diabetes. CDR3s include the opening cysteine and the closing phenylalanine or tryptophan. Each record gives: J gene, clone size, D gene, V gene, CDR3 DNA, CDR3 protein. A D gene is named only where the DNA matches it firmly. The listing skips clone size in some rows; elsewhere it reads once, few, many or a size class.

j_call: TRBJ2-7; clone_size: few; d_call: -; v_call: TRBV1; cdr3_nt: TGCACCAGCGCATCGGGACCAGTGATTGGGGAGCAGTACTTC; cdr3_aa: CTSASGPVIGEQYF
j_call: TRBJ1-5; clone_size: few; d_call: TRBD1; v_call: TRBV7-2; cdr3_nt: TGTGCCAGCAGCTTAAGGGGACAGCTCAATCAGCCCCAGCATTTT; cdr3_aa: CASSLRGQLNQPQHF
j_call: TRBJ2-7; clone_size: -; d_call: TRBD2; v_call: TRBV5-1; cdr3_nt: TGCGCCAGCAGCTTGACTAGCGGGAAAGCCTACGGGCAGTACTTC; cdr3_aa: CASSLTSGKAYGQYF
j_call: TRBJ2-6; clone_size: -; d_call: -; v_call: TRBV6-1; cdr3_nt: TGTGCCAGCAGTGAAAGAGTAGGGACATACGGGCTCTCTGGGGCCAACGTCCTGACTTTC; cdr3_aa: CASSERVGTYGLSGANVLTF
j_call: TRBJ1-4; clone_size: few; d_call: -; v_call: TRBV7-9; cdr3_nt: TGTGCCAGCAGCCCCCCAGGTGCTGAAAAACTGTTTTTT; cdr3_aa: CASSPPGAEKLFF
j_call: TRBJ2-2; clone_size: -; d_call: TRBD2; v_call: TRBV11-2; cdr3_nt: TGTGCCAGCAGACGAGCGGGAGGCACGAGCGGGGAGCTGTTTTTT; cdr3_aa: CASRRAGGTSGELFF
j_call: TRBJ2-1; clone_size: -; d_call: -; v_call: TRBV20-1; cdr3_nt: TGCAGTGCACCGACTAGGCGTGAGCAGTTCTTC; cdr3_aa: CSAPTRREQFF
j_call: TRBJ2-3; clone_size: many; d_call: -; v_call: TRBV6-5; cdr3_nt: TGTGCCAGCAGTTCCCCTGGAGGAGATACGCAGTATTTT; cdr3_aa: CASSSPGGDTQYF
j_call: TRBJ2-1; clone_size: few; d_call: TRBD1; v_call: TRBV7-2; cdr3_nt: TGTGCCAGCAGCTTGAACAGGGGGACGCAAGAGCAGTTCTTC; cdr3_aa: CASSLNRGTQEQFF
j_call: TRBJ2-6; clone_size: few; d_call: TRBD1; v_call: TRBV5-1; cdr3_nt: TGCGCCCTGAACGGACAGGCCCTTTGTATGATTAATGGGGCCAACGTCCTGACTTTC; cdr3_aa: CALNGQALCMINGANVLTF
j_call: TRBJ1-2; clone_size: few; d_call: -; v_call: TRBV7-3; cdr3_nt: TGTGCCAGCAGCTGGGGGCAGGGCTCTGGCTACACCTTC; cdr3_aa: CASSWGQGSGYTF
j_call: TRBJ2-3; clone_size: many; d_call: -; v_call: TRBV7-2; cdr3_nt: TGTGCCAGCAGCCGCAGGGACGGCACAGATACGCAGTATTTT; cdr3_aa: CASSRRDGTDTQYF
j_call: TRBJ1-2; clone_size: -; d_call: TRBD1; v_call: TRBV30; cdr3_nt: TGTGCCAGTGGGACAGCGGAACTTAATGGCTACACCTTC; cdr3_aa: CASGTAELNGYTF
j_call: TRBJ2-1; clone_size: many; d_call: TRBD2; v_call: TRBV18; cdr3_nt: TGTGCCAGCTCACCACCAGGACTAGCGGGTGGCTACAATGAGCAGTTCTTC; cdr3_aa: CASSPPGLAGGYNEQFF
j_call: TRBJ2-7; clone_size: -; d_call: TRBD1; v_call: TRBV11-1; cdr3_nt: TGTGCCAGCAGTTTGGGGACAGGCCCCTACGAGCAGTACTTC; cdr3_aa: CASSLGTGPYEQYF
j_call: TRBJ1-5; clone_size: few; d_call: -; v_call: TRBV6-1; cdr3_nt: TGTGCCGGCAAAGGGGATAGCAATCAGCCCCAGCATTTT; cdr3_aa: CAGKGDSNQPQHF
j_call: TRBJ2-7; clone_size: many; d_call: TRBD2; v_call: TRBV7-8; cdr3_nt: TGTGCCAGCAGCTTAGAGGGAGGGACGGAGTACTTC; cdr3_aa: CASSLEGGTEYF
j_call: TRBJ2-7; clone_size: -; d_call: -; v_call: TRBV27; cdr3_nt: TGTGCCAGCAGTACGCAGGGGGGGATCTACGAGCAGTACTTC; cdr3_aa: CASSTQGGIYEQYF
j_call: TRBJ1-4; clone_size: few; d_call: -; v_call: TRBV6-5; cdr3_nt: TGTGCCAGCAGACTGGGACACCAAAATGAAAAACTGTTTTTT; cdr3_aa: CASRLGHQNEKLFF
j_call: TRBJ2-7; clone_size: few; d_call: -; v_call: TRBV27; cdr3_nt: TGTGCCAGCAGAAGGAGGCAGGCCTACGAGCAGTACTTC; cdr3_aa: CASRRRQAYEQYF
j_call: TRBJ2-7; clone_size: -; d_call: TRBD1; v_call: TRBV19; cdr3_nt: TGTGCCAGTAGTAGCGACAGGGGCAGGTACGAGCAGTACTTC; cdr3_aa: CASSSDRGRYEQYF
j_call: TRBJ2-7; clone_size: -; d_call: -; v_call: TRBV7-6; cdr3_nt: TGTGCCAGCAGCGCCGGAGGAGAGCAGTACTTC; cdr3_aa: CASSAGGEQYF
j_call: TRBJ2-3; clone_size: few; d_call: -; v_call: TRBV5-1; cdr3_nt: TGCGCCAGCAGCGACACAGATACGCAGTATTTT; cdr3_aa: CASSDTDTQYF
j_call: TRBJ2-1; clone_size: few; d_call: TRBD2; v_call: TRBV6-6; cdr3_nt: TGTGCCAGCAGCACCGGGACTAGGGACTACAATGAGCAGTTCTTC; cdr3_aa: CASSTGTRDYNEQFF
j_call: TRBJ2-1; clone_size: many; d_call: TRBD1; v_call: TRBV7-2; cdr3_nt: TGTGCCAGCAGCTTACAAACAGGGGGCTATGAGCAGTTCTTC; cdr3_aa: CASSLQTGGYEQFF
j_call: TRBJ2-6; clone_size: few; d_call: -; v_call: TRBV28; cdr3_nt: TGTGCCAGCAGTATACCGATAGGGTCCTCTGGGGCCAACGTCCTGACTTTC; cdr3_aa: CASSIPIGSSGANVLTF
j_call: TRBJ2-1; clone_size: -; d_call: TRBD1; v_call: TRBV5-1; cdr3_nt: TGCGCCAGCAGAAGACAGGGAAGGAATGAGCAGTTCTTC; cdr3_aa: CASRRQGRNEQFF
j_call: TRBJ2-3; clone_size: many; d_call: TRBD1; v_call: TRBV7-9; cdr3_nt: TGTGCCAGCAGCCTCGGACAGGGTCGTGTAGATACGCAGTATTTT; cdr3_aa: CASSLGQGRVDTQYF
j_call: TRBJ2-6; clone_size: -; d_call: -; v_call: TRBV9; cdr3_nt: TGTGCCAGCAGCGTAGGGGGCTACGGGGCCAACGTCCTGACTTTC; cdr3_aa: CASSVGGYGANVLTF
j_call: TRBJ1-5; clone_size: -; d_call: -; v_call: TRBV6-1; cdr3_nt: TGTGCCAGCAGGGGCTTGACAGATAGCAATCAGCCCCAGCATTTT; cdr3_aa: CASRGLTDSNQPQHF
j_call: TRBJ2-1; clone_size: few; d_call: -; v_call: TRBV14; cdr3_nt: TGTGCCAGCAGCCAAGATGTAAGGGGCAGCTCGAAGTTCTTC; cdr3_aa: CASSQDVRGSSKFF
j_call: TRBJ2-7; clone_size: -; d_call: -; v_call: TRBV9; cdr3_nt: TGTGCCAGCAGCGTAGGTGTGACAAGCGACGAGCAGTACTTC; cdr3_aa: CASSVGVTSDEQYF
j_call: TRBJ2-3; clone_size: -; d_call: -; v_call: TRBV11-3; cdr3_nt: TGTGCCAGCAGCTCCACAGGGTTAAGGACAGATACGCAGTATTTT; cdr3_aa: CASSSTGLRTDTQYF
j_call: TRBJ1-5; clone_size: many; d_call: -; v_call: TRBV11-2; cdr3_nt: TGTGCCAGCAGCTTCGTTCCGGATCAGCCCCAGCATTTT; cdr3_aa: CASSFVPDQPQHF
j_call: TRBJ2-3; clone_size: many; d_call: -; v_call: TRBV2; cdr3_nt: TGTGCCAGCAGTAGGAGGGTATCCACAGATACGCAGTATTTT; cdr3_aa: CASSRRVSTDTQYF
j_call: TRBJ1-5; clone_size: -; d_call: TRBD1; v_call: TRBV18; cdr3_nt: TGTGCCAGCTCACCACAACAGGGGGCCCAGCATTTT; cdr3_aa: CASSPQQGAQHF
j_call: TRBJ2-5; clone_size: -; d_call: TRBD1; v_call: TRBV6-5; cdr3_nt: TGTGCCAGCAGAGGGACAGGTCAAGAGACCCAGTACTTC; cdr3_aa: CASRGTGQETQYF
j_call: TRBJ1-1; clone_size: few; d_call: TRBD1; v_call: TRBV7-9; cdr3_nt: TGTGCCAGCAGCTCTGACAGGGGGGGAACTGAAGCTTTCTTT; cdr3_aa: CASSSDRGGTEAFF
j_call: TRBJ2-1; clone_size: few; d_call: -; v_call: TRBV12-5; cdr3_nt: TGTGCTTATATTACGGGGAGCTCCTACAATGAGCAGTTCTTC; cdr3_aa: CAYITGSSYNEQFF
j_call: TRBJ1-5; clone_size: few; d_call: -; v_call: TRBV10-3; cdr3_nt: TGTGCCATCAGTGATTCAAGACAGCCCAATCAGCCCCAGCATTTT; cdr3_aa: CAISDSRQPNQPQHF
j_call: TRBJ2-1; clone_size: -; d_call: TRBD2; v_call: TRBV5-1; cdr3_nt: TGCGCCAGCAGCCTGAGCGCGTCTCGGGGGGATAATGAGCAGTTCTTC; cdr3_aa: CASSLSASRGDNEQFF
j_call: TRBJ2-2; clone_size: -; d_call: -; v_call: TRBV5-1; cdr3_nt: TGCGCCAGCAGAGATTCACAGGGAAACACCGGGGAGCTGTTTTTT; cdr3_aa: CASRDSQGNTGELFF
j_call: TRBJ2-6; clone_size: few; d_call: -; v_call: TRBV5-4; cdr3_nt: TGTGCCAGCAACCTGGGAGGGGCCAACGTCCTGACTTTC; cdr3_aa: CASNLGGANVLTF
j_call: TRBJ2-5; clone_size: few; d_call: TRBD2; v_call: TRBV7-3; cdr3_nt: TGTGCCAGCAGCCAAGGCGGCGGGAGAGGAGAGACCCAGTACTTC; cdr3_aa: CASSQGGGRGETQYF
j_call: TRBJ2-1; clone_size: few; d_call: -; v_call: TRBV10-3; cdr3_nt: TGTGCCATCAGGGGGGCTGGGAACCACTACAATGAGCAGTTCTTC; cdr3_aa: CAIRGAGNHYNEQFF